This T cell receptor beta chain is drawn from a study of cytotoxic CD8 clonotypes in ibrutinib-treated CLL. Study information: Response sampling came at median roughly 12 months of treatment, ranging about 6 to 36 months.

Germline loops: CDR1 LGHNA, CDR2 YNFKEQ. Between the trimmed V and J ends, which lost 3 bases and 2 bases, there was a span of 8 bases. This CDR3 comprises 13 residues. Study-wide points: Exceeding age-matched healthy donors, baseline clonality also tracked the counts of circulating CD8+ T cells. Sampling of sustained-remission and progressing patients occurred at differing times. A rise in clonality was seen at ibrutinib response, and a fall back toward baseline was seen at progression.

This clone occurred a few times. Antigen unknown. Measured with immunoSEQ multiplex PCR; TCRdb has only the in-frame clones, and not every one. The repertoire holds fewer than 30,000 clones, with approximately 70% as singletons. The chain uses TRBV4-2 and TRBJ2-7, with no clear D. The material was PBMCs, obtained at disease progression, from a patient treated with ibrutinib. The TCR sequence derives from a human donor with chronic lymphocytic leukemia. Here the CDR3 DNA reads TGTGCCAGCAGCCAGGATTTGCCCTACGAGCAGTACTTC. This codes for CASSQDLPYEQYF.